The rows below give T cell receptor beta chains drawn from one sample of a study of CD8 T cell repertoires and HIV-1 epitope variants. These receptors have no known antigen. The protocol was immunoSEQ multiplex PCR, while the TCRdb copy is restricted to in-frame clones and leaves out a portion. The repertoire holds almost 4,500 clones, with about two thirds as singletons. Material: cultured CD8+ T cells derived from PBMCs. Receptor source: a male donor with HIV. CDR3s include the opening cysteine and the closing phenylalanine or tryptophan. The order of the fields is J gene, clone size, V gene, D gene, CDR3 protein, CDR3 DNA. The D gene is left open where the match is weak. Clone size is given for some rows only: seen once, a few or many times, or a class if the clone is expanded.

>TRBJ1-1|.|TRBV28|.
CASSSLFTGFHRNTEAFF
TGTGCCAGCAGTTCCCTCTTTACAGGGTTTCATAGGAACACTGAAGCTTTCTTT
>TRBJ2-5|.|TRBV27|.
CASSLSTGMGETQYF
TGTGCCAGCAGTTTGTCTACAGGGATGGGAGAGACCCAGTACTTC
>TRBJ2-7|.|TRBV6-5|.
CASSARDNGYEQYF
TGTGCCAGCAGTGCTCGGGACAACGGCTACGAGCAGTACTTC
>TRBJ1-2|few|TRBV25-1|.
CASSPGSYGYTF
TGTGCCAGCAGTCCGGGCTCCTATGGCTACACCTTC
>TRBJ1-1|.|TRBV19|TRBD1
CASSPHRDRDTEAFF
TGTGCTAGTAGCCCTCACCGGGACAGGGACACTGAAGCTTTCTTT
>TRBJ2-7|.|TRBV6-5|.
CASSSKSMRQYF
TGTGCCAGCAGTTCCAAATCAATGCGGCAGTACTTC
>TRBJ2-1|.|TRBV5-1|TRBD1
CASSRGTGNEQFF
TGCGCCAGCAGCCGTGGGACAGGTAACGAGCAGTTCTTC
>TRBJ2-7|.|TRBV18|TRBD1
CASSPIRDRASYEQYF
TGTGCCAGCTCACCCATCCGGGACAGGGCGTCCTACGAGCAGTACTTC
>TRBJ1-1|.|TRBV5-1|.
CASSLNREALEAFF
TGCGCCAGCAGCTTGAACAGGGAGGCCCTTGAAGCTTTCTTT
>TRBJ1-6|.|TRBV18|TRBD1
CASSRDSINSPLHF
TGTGCCAGCTCACGGGACAGTATAAATTCACCCCTCCACTTT
>TRBJ2-1|once|TRBV5-6|.
CASSSGHTWNEQFF
TGTGCCAGCAGCAGTGGACATACGTGGAATGAGCAGTTCTTC
>TRBJ1-4|few|TRBV7-8|TRBD1
CASSPTGWTNEKLFF
TGTGCCAGCAGCCCGACAGGGTGGACTAATGAAAAACTGTTTTTT
>TRBJ1-1|.|TRBV11-2|.
CASRLASNTEAFF
TGTGCCAGCAGGTTAGCCTCAAACACTGAAGCTTTCTTT
>TRBJ1-5|large|TRBV7-9|.
CASSPSYSNQPQHF
TGTGCCAGCAGCCCGAGCTATAGCAATCAGCCCCAGCATTTT
>TRBJ2-2|.|TRBV19|TRBD1
CASSRGQTGELFF
TGTGCCAGTAGTAGGGGACAGACCGGGGAGCTGTTTTTT
>TRBJ2-7|.|TRBV6-1|TRBD2
CASTHTSGSSYEQYF
TGTGCCAGCACCCATACTAGCGGGAGCTCCTACGAGCAGTACTTC
>TRBJ1-5|few|TRBV4-1|.
CASSQDTAGLGNQPQHF
TGCGCCAGCAGCCAAGATACGGCTGGCCTGGGGAATCAGCCCCAGCATTTT
>TRBJ2-1|.|TRBV7-9|TRBD1
CASSLAGQGSYNEQFF
TGTGCCAGCAGCTTAGCGGGACAGGGCTCCTACAATGAGCAGTTCTTC
>TRBJ1-1|few|TRBV4-1|.
CASSQDVGQGNTEAFF
TGCGCCAGCAGCCAAGATGTTGGGCAGGGGAACACTGAAGCTTTCTTT
>TRBJ2-7|.|TRBV27|.
CASSLSVAPLYEQYF
TGTGCCAGCAGTTTATCTGTGGCACCACTCTACGAGCAGTACTTC
>TRBJ2-7|.|TRBV5-1|.
CASSSPDRGSGKIYEQYF
TGCGCCAGCAGCTCGCCAGACAGGGGAAGCGGGAAAATCTACGAGCAGTACTTC
>TRBJ1-1|.|TRBV6-5|.
CASSYSGGMNTEAFF
TGTGCCAGCAGTTACTCGGGGGGAATGAACACTGAAGCTTTCTTT
>TRBJ2-7|once|TRBV5-4|.
CASSLWGSSYEQYF
TGTGCCAGCAGCTTGTGGGGGAGCTCCTACGAGCAGTACTTC
>TRBJ2-7|few|TRBV11-2|.
CASSGWSNPYEQYF
TGTGCCAGCAGCGGTTGGAGTAATCCCTACGAGCAGTACTTC
>TRBJ2-3|.|TRBV19|.
CASSALSASTGDTQYF
TGTGCCAGTAGTGCCCTCAGCGCTAGTACGGGTGATACGCAGTATTTT
>TRBJ1-2|.|TRBV28|.
CASSLFALSPQSPNYGYTF
TGTGCCAGCAGTTTATTCGCCCTTAGCCCACAGTCTCCTAACTATGGCTACACCTTC
>TRBJ2-1|.|TRBV29-1|.
CSVGAGLGGNEQFF
TGCAGCGTTGGGGCAGGGTTAGGGGGGAATGAGCAGTTCTTC
>TRBJ2-7|.|TRBV7-9|.
CASSSGRDSYEQYF
TGTGCCAGCAGCTCCGGGCGGGACAGCTACGAGCAGTACTTC
>TRBJ2-7|few|TRBV28|.
CASRPLTDYEQYF
TGTGCCAGCAGACCCTTAACCGACTACGAGCAGTACTTC
>TRBJ2-5|.|TRBV28|.
CASSLEELDSREQETQYF
TGTGCCAGCAGTTTAGAAGAACTGGACAGCAGGGAACAAGAGACCCAGTACTTC
>TRBJ2-7|.|TRBV19|TRBD1
CASSIGTGTYEQYF
TGTGCCAGTAGTATCGGGACAGGGACCTACGAGCAGTACTTC
>TRBJ2-1|.|TRBV7-9|.
CASSRSGFEQFF
TGTGCCAGCAGCCGCTCGGGGTTTGAGCAGTTCTTC
>TRBJ1-6|.|TRBV4-3|.
CASSQGDEGRPLHF
TGCGCCAGCAGCCAAGGAGATGAAGGGCGGCCTCTCCACTTT
>TRBJ2-7|few|TRBV28|.
CASSSDVSAYEQYF
TGTGCCAGCAGTTCAGATGTCTCGGCCTACGAGCAGTACTTC
>TRBJ2-7|once|TRBV6-6|.
CASSYGGENYEQYF
TGTGCCAGCAGTTACGGCGGAGAAAACTACGAGCAGTACTTC
>TRBJ1-1|.|TRBV11-2|.
CASSLSGIGIYPEAFF
TGTGCCAGCAGCTTATCAGGGATTGGGATATACCCTGAAGCTTTCTTT
>TRBJ2-5|.|TRBV14|TRBD1
CASSQDDRGQTQYF
TGTGCCAGCAGCCAAGACGACAGGGGACAGACCCAGTACTTC
>TRBJ1-4|large|TRBV4-3|.
CASSQDSTGNIATNEKLFF
TGCGCCAGCAGCCAAGATTCAACGGGGAACATTGCAACTAATGAAAAACTGTTTTTT
>TRBJ2-7|.|TRBV19|TRBD2
CASSTHAGLAESSYEQYF
TGTGCCAGTAGTACTCACGCTGGACTAGCGGAAAGCTCCTACGAGCAGTACTTC
>TRBJ1-1|.|TRBV7-9|TRBD1
CASDGTEVRTEAFF
TGTGCCAGCGACGGGACAGAAGTCCGGACTGAAGCTTTCTTT
>TRBJ2-7|.|TRBV7-9|TRBD2
CASSGAGGWNYEQYF
TGTGCCAGCAGCGGCGCGGGGGGATGGAACTACGAGCAGTACTTC
>TRBJ2-1|.|TRBV28|.
CASSPREGARSYNEQFF
TGTGCCAGCAGTCCCCGGGAGGGGGCTAGATCCTACAATGAGCAGTTCTTC
>TRBJ1-1|.|TRBV28|.
CASSLPMNTEAFF
TGTGCCAGCAGTTTACCGATGAACACTGAAGCTTTCTTT
>TRBJ2-3|.|TRBV28|TRBD1
CASSPRTGGWLQYF
TGTGCCAGCAGTCCACGGACAGGGGGCTGGTTGCAGTATTTT
>TRBJ1-1|.|TRBV7-9|.
CASSLGGLGDTEAFF
TGTGCCAGCAGCTTAGGAGGGTTAGGCGACACTGAAGCTTTCTTT
>TRBJ2-7|once|TRBV6-1|TRBD1
CASSPTGTATYEQYF
TGTGCCAGCAGTCCTACCGGGACAGCTACCTACGAGCAGTACTTC
>TRBJ2-7|.|TRBV5-4|TRBD1
CASSFGQGSYEQYF
TGTGCCAGCAGCTTCGGACAGGGGTCCTACGAGCAGTACTTC